A selection of T cell receptor beta chains follows, all from one sample in a study of beta chain features in type 1 diabetes. Sequenced by immunoSEQ multiplex PCR; TCRdb stores in-frame clones only, minus some. The table lists more than 95,000 clones, under 30% of them singletons, with about 0.57% in the top ten. The sample comprised central memory CD4+ T cells from blood. These receptors were taken from a woman aged 18-30 years with type 1 diabetes. CDR3s include the opening cysteine and the closing phenylalanine or tryptophan. D genes are given only for firm matches. Clone size is given for some rows only: seen once, a few or many times, or a class if the clone is expanded.

D gene	V gene	clone size	J gene	CDR3 protein	CDR3 DNA
NA	TRBV6-1	NA	TRBJ2-3	CASSEGAAGLTDTQYF	TGTGCCAGCAGTGAAGGGGCGGCGGGGCTCACAGATACGCAGTATTTT
TRBD1	TRBV28	NA	TRBJ2-7	CASSPGQGYTRSYEQYF	TGTGCCAGCAGCCCCGGACAGGGCTATACCCGATCCTACGAGCAGTACTTC
NA	TRBV11-2	many	TRBJ2-1	CASSISSEQFF	TGTGCCAGCAGCATCTCTAGTGAGCAGTTCTTC
TRBD2	TRBV7-9	NA	TRBJ2-1	CASSLTNLAGGPDEQFF	TGTGCCAGCAGCTTAACGAACCTAGCGGGAGGGCCCGATGAGCAGTTCTTC
TRBD1	TRBV2	NA	TRBJ1-4	CASSDQEWTGGKLFF	TGTGCCAGCAGTGATCAAGAGTGGACAGGGGGAAAACTGTTTTTT
TRBD1	TRBV7-9	NA	TRBJ1-2	CASRPTGGGYTF	TGTGCCAGCAGACCGACAGGGGGAGGCTACACCTTC
TRBD2	TRBV4-1	NA	TRBJ2-1	CASSHPGLADYNEQFF	TGCGCCAGCAGCCATCCAGGACTAGCGGACTACAATGAGCAGTTCTTC
NA	TRBV5-1	NA	TRBJ1-1	CASSLLGPFNTEAFF	TGCGCCAGCAGCTTGCTGGGCCCCTTTAACACTGAAGCTTTCTTT
TRBD2	TRBV30	few	TRBJ2-5	CAWSLLAETQYF	TGTGCCTGGAGTCTACTAGCGGAGACCCAGTACTTC
NA	TRBV18	NA	TRBJ2-7	CASSPYRGGSSYEQYF	TGTGCCAGCTCACCTTACAGGGGGGGAAGCTCCTACGAGCAGTACTTC
TRBD1	TRBV30	few	TRBJ1-5	CAWAQTGRPQHF	TGTGCCTGGGCCCAGACAGGGCGGCCCCAGCATTTT
NA	TRBV28	NA	TRBJ2-7	CASGLAAYEQYF	TGTGCCAGCGGGCTAGCCGCCTACGAGCAGTACTTC
NA	TRBV28	NA	TRBJ2-5	CASSLTQETQYF	TGTGCCAGCAGTTTAACTCAAGAGACCCAGTACTTC
NA	TRBV5-4	NA	TRBJ1-2	CASSLDSYGYTF	TGTGCCAGCAGCTTGGACAGTTATGGCTACACCTTC
NA	TRBV11-2	NA	TRBJ2-3	CASSSLRGASRTDTQYF	TGTGCCAGCAGCTCCCTCCGGGGAGCCAGCCGCACAGATACGCAGTATTTT
TRBD2	TRBV11-2	few	TRBJ2-2	CASSIGTSGRARELFF	TGTGCCAGCAGCATAGGGACTAGCGGGAGGGCCAGGGAGCTGTTTTTT
NA	TRBV11-2	NA	TRBJ1-2	CASSLNLGSDGYTF	TGTGCCAGCAGCTTAAATCTAGGGAGTGATGGCTACACCTTC
TRBD2	TRBV19	NA	TRBJ2-2	CASITSGSYTGELFF	TGTGCCAGTATAACTAGCGGGAGTTACACCGGGGAGCTGTTTTTT
TRBD1	TRBV5-4	NA	TRBJ1-2	CASSRAAGGEAGGYTF	TGTGCCAGCAGCCGTGCGGCAGGGGGCGAGGCGGGTGGCTACACCTTC
TRBD2	TRBV9	few	TRBJ2-1	CASSLSERTSGQFF	TGTGCCAGCAGCCTATCAGAGAGGACTAGCGGGCAGTTCTTC